The TCR beta chain described here comes from a study of shared clonotypes between healthy human individuals. The protocol was immunoSEQ multiplex PCR, while the TCRdb copy is restricted to in-frame clones and leaves out a portion. Of hundreds of thousands of clones in the sample, 90% to 97% were seen once. Terminally differentiated effector memory CD45RA+ cells were left out of the naive CD8 fraction, which was CD45RO-negative and positively selected for CCR7. Donors were healthy HIV-negative adults without recently reported acute infections or vaccinations. Caucasian adults residing in Nashville, Tennessee made up all the donors. The TCR originated in a woman in her twenties or thirties in good health. What was sequenced was naive CD8+ T cells sorted from blood.

The CDR3 coding sequence is TGTGCCAGCAGCTTGAAGGGGACAATCAATGAGCAGTTCTTC. It is translated as CASSLKGTINEQFF. The chain combines TRBV5-8 with TRBJ2-1; weak D call: TRBD1 (6 bases). Germline CDR1 reads SGHTS; CDR2 reads YDEGEE. Between the trimmed V and J ends, which lost 1 base and 6 bases, there was a span of 11 bases. This CDR3 is 14 amino acids long.